These T cell receptor beta chains were read from a single sample in a study of T cells in localized non-small cell lung cancer. Clones were read by immunoSEQ multiplex PCR, and TCRdb kept only the in-frame ones, dropping some. The sample includes approximately 29,000 clones, 87% of them seen just once. The specimen comprised peripheral blood, sampled before any cancer treatment. These receptors were obtained from a male donor aged 60 or over with stage I lung adenocarcinoma. Each CDR3 is given with its conserved first and last residue. The D gene is left open where the match is weak. Rows may omit the clone size; those that give it use once, few, many or a size class.

j_call d_call v_call clone_size cdr3_aa cdr3_nt
TRBJ2-2 - TRBV7-3 - CASSLGIYAELFF TGTGCCAGCAGCTTAGGGATCTACGCGGAGCTGTTTTTT
TRBJ2-3 TRBD2 TRBV5-1 - CASSSTGTSPDTQYF TGCGCCAGCAGCAGCACCGGGACTAGTCCCGATACGCAGTATTTT
TRBJ1-2 - TRBV28 - CASSSPNKHGYTF TGTGCCAGCAGCTCCCCCAACAAGCATGGCTACACCTTC
TRBJ2-7 - TRBV4-2 - CASSFVSGPYEQYF TGTGCCAGCAGCTTCGTCTCAGGGCCCTACGAGCAGTACTTC
TRBJ2-3 - TRBV6-5 - CASSYSRPTDTQYF TGCGCCAGCAGTTACTCTCGTCCCACAGATACGCAGTATTTT
TRBJ2-1 TRBD2 TRBV10-2 - CASKMAGGPEQFF TGCGCCAGCAAAATGGCGGGGGGGCCTGAGCAGTTCTTC
TRBJ1-6 TRBD1 TRBV7-2 once CASSLGQEAYNSPLHF TGTGCCAGCAGCTTGGGACAGGAGGCCTATAATTCACCCCTCCACTTT
TRBJ1-1 - TRBV5-4 - CASSFEQGGLNTEAFF TGTGCCAGCAGCTTCGAACAGGGCGGGTTGAACACTGAAGCTTTCTTT
TRBJ2-5 - TRBV28 - CASSRVQDGETQYF TGTGCCAGCAGCCGGGTCCAGGACGGAGAGACCCAGTACTTC
TRBJ2-7 - TRBV7-2 - CASSTQMGEGENF TGTGCCAGCAGCACGCAGATGGGCGAAGGGGAGAACTTC
TRBJ1-3 - TRBV9 - CASSVDARGAGNTIYF TGTGCCAGCAGCGTAGACGCGCGGGGAGCTGGAAACACCATATATTTT
TRBJ1-2 - TRBV28 - CASSSYRVYGYTF TGTGCCAGCAGTTCGTACCGGGTCTATGGCTACACCTTC
TRBJ2-5 - TRBV18 - CASSPQETQYF TGTGCCAGCTCACCCCAAGAGACCCAGTACTTC
TRBJ2-1 TRBD2 TRBV5-1 - CASSLAGREYEQFF TGCGCCAGCAGCTTGGCCGGGAGGGAATATGAGCAGTTCTTC
TRBJ2-1 - TRBV6-5 - CASSSTWVSYNEQFF TGTGCCAGCAGTTCTACGTGGGTCTCCTACAATGAGCAGTTCTTC
TRBJ2-3 TRBD2 TRBV10-3 - CAISESVAGGLRAQYF TGTGCCATCAGTGAGTCTGTAGCGGGGGGGCTCAGGGCGCAGTATTTT
TRBJ2-7 TRBD1 TRBV28 - CASSNPWTGGPYEQYF TGTGCCAGCAGTAATCCGTGGACAGGGGGTCCCTACGAGCAGTACTTC
TRBJ1-6 - TRBV6-5 - CASSQYSSYNSPLHF TGTGCCAGCAGTCAGTACAGCTCCTATAATTCACCCCTCCACTTT
TRBJ1-5 - TRBV7-2 - CASSSRTGLNQPQHF TGTGCCAGCAGCTCAAGGACGGGGTTAAATCAGCCCCAGCATTTT
TRBJ1-6 - TRBV6-4 few CASSDGREDSPLHF TGTGCCAGCAGTGACGGCAGGGAAGATTCACCCCTCCACTTT
TRBJ2-7 TRBD1 TRBV10-3 - CATEGQNTDEQYF TGTGCCACCGAGGGACAGAACACCGACGAGCAGTACTTC
TRBJ2-7 - TRBV11-2 few CASSLGLDYEQYF TGTGCCAGCAGCTTAGGACTAGACTACGAGCAGTACTTC
TRBJ1-2 TRBD1 TRBV5-1 few CASSSGQGLGYTF TGCGCCAGCAGCTCGGGACAGGGACTTGGCTACACCTTC
TRBJ1-6 TRBD1 TRBV7-6 - CASSSRGSYNSPLHF TGTGCCAGCAGTTCCAGGGGGTCCTATAATTCACCCCTCCACTTT
TRBJ1-5 - TRBV7-2 few CASSSPGQPQHF TGTGCCAGCAGCTCCCCGGGTCAGCCCCAGCATTTT
TRBJ2-3 TRBD2 TRBV5-1 - CASSPGNSGGTDTQYF TGCGCCAGCAGCCCCGGTAATAGCGGGGGGACAGATACGCAGTATTTT
TRBJ2-1 TRBD2 TRBV9 - CASSVDIPSGGSLRVNEQFF TGTGCCAGCAGCGTAGATATTCCTAGCGGGGGATCCCTACGGGTCAATGAGCAGTTCTTC
TRBJ1-1 - TRBV6-6 - CASRLQGGTEAFF TGTGCCAGCAGGCTACAGGGTGGCACTGAAGCTTTCTTT
TRBJ1-1 - TRBV28 - CASKFGNRNTEAFF TGTGCCAGCAAATTCGGGAATAGGAACACTGAAGCTTTCTTT
TRBJ2-6 - TRBV29-1 - CSVEKRSHSGANVLTF TGCAGCGTTGAAAAGCGGTCCCACTCTGGGGCCAACGTCCTGACTTTC
TRBJ2-3 - TRBV9 - CASSSGVLTDTQYF TGTGCCAGCAGCTCGGGAGTCCTTACAGATACGCAGTATTTT
TRBJ1-1 TRBD1 TRBV19 - CASNPTGGYTEAFF TGTGCCAGTAATCCGACAGGGGGCTACACTGAAGCTTTCTTT
TRBJ2-3 TRBD2 TRBV7-8 - CASSPQAGGSTDTQYF TGTGCCAGCAGCCCGCAAGCGGGGGGCAGCACAGATACGCAGTATTTT
TRBJ2-6 TRBD1 TRBV7-3 - CASSPKTGGSVSGANVLTF TGTGCCAGCAGCCCGAAGACAGGGGGCAGCGTCTCTGGGGCCAACGTCCTGACTTTC
TRBJ1-6 - TRBV28 once CASRVNLGPLHF TGTGCCAGCAGGGTGAATCTCGGACCCCTCCACTTT
TRBJ2-1 - TRBV5-1 - CASSLGGASLDEQFF TGCGCCAGCAGCTTGGGAGGGGCTAGCTTGGATGAGCAGTTCTTC
TRBJ2-7 - TRBV30 - CAWSVDSYSYEQYF TGTGCCTGGAGTGTGGACAGCTACTCCTACGAGCAGTACTTC
TRBJ1-2 - TRBV19 few CASSMGLLGGYTF TGTGCCAGTAGTATGGGCCTCCTGGGGGGCTACACCTTC
TRBJ2-7 - TRBV10-2 once CASSESIYYEQYF TGCGCCAGCAGTGAGTCCATCTACTACGAGCAGTACTTC
TRBJ1-2 TRBD1 TRBV6-1 - CASSLRDRDGYTF TGTGCCAGCAGCCTACGCGACAGGGATGGCTACACCTTC
TRBJ2-5 - TRBV2 - CASSATGLETQYF TGTGCCAGCAGTGCTACAGGGTTGGAGACCCAGTACTTC
TRBJ1-1 - TRBV6-5 - CASSYSDTEAFF TGTGCCAGCAGTTACTCAGACACTGAAGCTTTCTTT
TRBJ1-3 - TRBV28 - CASSPPGVQAGNTIYF TGTGCCAGCAGTCCTCCAGGGGTCCAGGCCGGAAACACCATATATTTT
TRBJ1-2 - TRBV18 - CASSPPTRDGYTF TGTGCCAGCTCACCACCTACTAGGGATGGCTACACCTTC
TRBJ1-1 TRBD1 TRBV28 - CASRPRGQGTPEAFF TGTGCCAGCAGGCCCCGGGGACAGGGGACGCCTGAAGCTTTCTTT
TRBJ1-6 TRBD1 TRBV4-3 once CASSRSGQGESPLHF TGCGCCAGCAGCCGGTCGGGACAGGGGGAATCACCCCTCCACTTT
TRBJ2-7 - TRBV18 - CASSPGVGGHNEQYF TGTGCCAGCTCACCAGGGGTGGGCGGGCACAACGAGCAGTACTTC
TRBJ2-2 - TRBV9 - CASSVGQLPGELFF TGTGCCAGCAGCGTAGGACAACTCCCCGGGGAGCTGTTTTTT
TRBJ1-4 - TRBV30 few CAWKQGSYEKLFF TGTGCCTGGAAACAGGGCAGTTATGAAAAACTGTTTTTT
TRBJ2-3 - TRBV7-2 - CASSLAITDTQYF TGTGCCAGCAGCTTAGCGATCACAGATACGCAGTATTTT
TRBJ1-3 - TRBV10-3 - CAIAAANTIYF TGTGCCATCGCCGCGGCCAACACCATATATTTT
TRBJ2-2 TRBD2 TRBV7-6 - CASSLASGGHTGELFF TGTGCCAGCAGCTTAGCTAGCGGGGGGCACACCGGGGAGCTGTTTTTT
TRBJ1-2 - TRBV20-1 few CSASDYGYTF TGCAGTGCTAGTGACTATGGCTACACCTTC
TRBJ1-2 - TRBV5-1 once CASSHQGQNYGYTF TGCGCCAGCAGCCATCAAGGACAGAATTATGGCTACACCTTC
TRBJ1-4 - TRBV5-1 - CASSLEAGTGEKLFF TGCGCCAGCAGCTTGGAGGCGGGGACCGGGGAAAAACTGTTTTTT